The T cell receptor beta chain under discussion was sequenced for a study of T cell responses to AZD1222 COVID-19 vaccine. The wider study: Second-dose recipients at about 4 or about 12 weeks were treated as one pooled group.

Germline V CDR1 and CDR2: MDHEN, SYDVKM. CDR3 size: 15 residues. V lost 3 bases and J lost 2, with 13 bases in between. Libraries were prepared by immunoSEQ multiplex PCR; TCRdb keeps only in-frame clonotypes and omits some of them. The table has fewer than 150,000 clones, 92% seen once; the top ten hold more than 13%. Sequencing used peripheral blood, obtained on day 0 of AZD1222 vaccination. This sequence joins TRBV28 and TRBJ1-2, with D hard to call. The receptor was isolated from an adult in good health. CDR3 nucleotides: TGTGCCAGCAGTTTGCTGGGTGTTCAGAACTATGGCTACACCTTC. Protein product: CASSLLGVQNYGYTF.